This T cell receptor (beta chain) derives from a study of blood T cell repertoires in COVID-19. Across the whole study: The analysed material was cDNA or gDNA that came from T cells, B-cell-depleted T cells, or PBMCs.

Study processing details: Cell counts per sample came from amplifying reference gene primers. Clones were sequenced by immunoSEQ multiplex PCR, and TCRdb holds only the in-frame ones, with some missing. For V, J and clone size, that table is used; D and trimming come from the DNA. The sample contains fewer than 150,000 clones, roughly four fifths of which appear only once. The V gene's germline CDR1 is SGHAT and CDR2 FQNNGV. V dropped 5 bases and J dropped 4; count of bases not matched to a gene: 4. The length of the CDR3 is 13 residues. The rearrangement joins TRBV11-2 to TRBJ1-2; 7 nucleotides align to TRBD1. Sequenced input: peripheral blood. The source is a human donor in a cohort sampled during active COVID-19. The CDR3 here is CASSVGQVYGYTF. CDR3 in DNA: TGTGCCAGCAGCGTAGGACAGGTCTATGGCTACACCTTC.